The 25 T cell receptor beta chains presented below share a single source sample, sequenced in a study of response to subunit inactivated influenza vaccine (dated by TCRdb to the late 2010s). Library preparation was by RT-PCR. Sequencer: Illumina HiSeq 2500. Using fastp trimming at Q25 and MiXCR clonotype assembly, TCRdb reanalyzed the public sequencing data and kept in-frame beta chains. All rows with the same CDR3 protein become a single entry with the most common DNA and genes. The sample contains about 500,000 distinct CDR3 sequences, approximately 15% of them found a single time. The ten most abundant clones make up less than 4% of the sample. Sequenced material: CD4+ T cells sorted from PBMCs, taken about 24 months after vaccination. Receptor source: a man aged 45-69 years who received an inactivated influenza vaccine. Donor details come from another sample of the same person, matched by shared clones.

V is TRBV5-3 and J is TRBJ1-2; perhaps TRBD1 as D (6 bases). TRBV5-3 is noted as an ORF with a role that remains uncertain. This CDR3 spans 16 amino acids. V dropped 8 bases and J dropped 6 bases, with 26 bases sitting between them. The CDR3 sequence: CASGPGPGDGNNGYTF. CDR3 DNA sequence: TGTGCCAGCGGCCCGGGGCCAGGGGATGGTAATAATGGCTACACCTTC.

The J gene is TRBJ1-2, the V gene TRBV28; a weak D match, TRBD1 (5 bases). The CDR3 has 14 amino acids. With 2 bases removed from V and 7 bases from J, the gap between germline ends came to 14 bases. CDR1 MDHEN and CDR2 SYDVKM come from the germline V gene. The CDR3 here is CASSLDKGLGGYTF. CDR3 sequence (DNA): TGTGCCAGCAGTTTAGATAAGGGGCTTGGTGGCTACACCTTC.

This clonotype was seen only a few times. The chain recombines TRBV7-2 with TRBJ2-3; 13 bases are a match to TRBD2. After removal of 5 bases from V and 4 bases from J, the junction contained 6 bases not matched to a gene. The CDR3 is 16 residues long. CDR1 and CDR2 from the germline V gene are SGHTA and FQGNSA. The DNA for the CDR3 is TGTGCCAGCAGCGTAGGACTAGCGGGAGTGTCAGATACGCAGTATTTT. This sequence encodes CASSVGLAGVSDTQYF.

This clonotype showed up just once. The chain employs TRBV2 and TRBJ2-1, with 9 positions matching TRBD2. Per the germline V gene, CDR1 is SNHLY and CDR2 is FYNNEI. The J segment lost 3 bases and the V segment lost 3 bases, leaving 6 bases of the junction unmatched. This CDR3 has 16 amino acids. The CDR3 nucleotides read TGTGCCAGCAGTGACCCTCTAGCGGGACTCTACAATGAGCAGTTCTTC. Its translation is CASSDPLAGLYNEQFF.

As to this clonotype: An end of the junction does not agree with germline; a read error may underlie this. The V and J genes are TRBV20-1 and TRBJ1-4; the D is unclear. Per the germline V gene, CDR1 is DFQATT and CDR2 is SNEGSKA (reference sequence). The CDR3 totals 11 residues. The CDR3 loop reads CSASGSERLFF. DNA for the CDR3: TGCAGTGCTAGCGGGAGCGAAAGACTGTTTTTT.

This clonotype was seen more than once but under ten times. This chain uses TRBV20-1 with TRBJ2-4; D not resolved. The CDR3 has 16 amino acids. Germline V lookup: CDR1 DFQATT, CDR2 SNEGSKA (reference sequence). Trimming shortened V by 0 bases and J by 0 bases, and 12 bases separated the two germline ends. The chain's CDR3 is CSARDRRTLAKNIQYF. CDR3 nucleotide sequence: TGCAGTGCTAGAGACAGAAGGACCCTAGCCAAAAACATTCAGTACTTC.

A few counts support this clonotype. The chain combines TRBV24-1 with TRBJ2-2, with 10 positions matching TRBD1. The CDR3 has 16 residues. CDR1 is KGHDR and CDR2 is SFDVKD in the germline V gene. J was trimmed by 4 bases and V by 5 bases; bases with no gene match: 6. The CDR3 nucleotides read TGTGCCACCAGTGTCACCGGGACAGGGGCCACCGGGGAGCTGTTTTTT. It translates to CATSVTGTGATGELFF.

This chain links TRBV9 with TRBJ2-2; a weak D match, TRBD1 (5 bases). The V gene lost 4 bases and the J gene lost 3 bases, with 10 bases spanning the gap. Germline values: CDR1 SGDLS, CDR2 YYNGEE. This CDR3 spans 14 amino acids. DNA for the CDR3: TGTGCCAGCAGCCCACCCAGGGACACCGGGGAGCTGTTTTTT. This translates into CASSPPRDTGELFF. The whole variable domain, filled in from reference TRBV9 and TRBJ2-2, reads DSGVTQTPKHLITATGQRVTLRCSPRSGDLSVYWYQQSLDQGLQFLIQYYNGEERAKGNILERFSAQQFPDLHSELNLSSLELGDSALYFCASSPPRDTGELFFGEGSRLTVL.

This clonotype appeared a few times. The chain uses TRBV18 and TRBJ2-3; TRBD1 is a possible D gene (6 bases). The CDR3 runs to 14 residues. From germline, CDR1 is KGHSH and CDR2 LQKENI. V was cut by 3 bases and J by 4 bases, with 11 bases left in between. CDR3 nucleotide sequence: TGTGCCAGCTCACCTAACAGGGCCCCAGATACGCAGTATTTT. Its protein product is CASSPNRAPDTQYF. Supplemented by reference TRBV18 and TRBJ2-3, the full variable domain reads NAGVMQNPRHLVRRRGQEARLRCSPMKGHSHVYWYRQLPEEGLKFMVYLQKENIIDESGMPKERFSAEFPKEGPSILRIQQVVRGDSAAYFCASSPNRAPDTQYFGPGTRLTVL.

V is TRBV12-3 or TRBV12-4 and J is TRBJ2-3, with 8 bases that match TRBD2. The CDR3 is 15 residues long. The V gene end was trimmed by 2 bases and the J gene end by 3 bases; junction bases not matched to a gene: 4. CDR3 DNA sequence: TGTGCCAGCAGTTTATCGTCTAGCGGGACAGATACGCAGTATTTT. It translates to CASSLSSSGTDTQYF.

The gene calls are TRBV24-1 and TRBJ1-1, with TRBD1 matching over 7 bases. J was trimmed by 3 bases and V by 4 bases; bases with no gene match: 7. The CDR3 consists of 15 residues. CDR1 and CDR2 from the germline V gene are KGHDR and SFDVKD. The CDR3: CATSETGRPDTEAFF. The CDR3 DNA reads TGTGCCACCAGTGAGACAGGGAGGCCAGACACTGAAGCTTTCTTT.

The chain uses TRBV27 and TRBJ2-5, with 11 nucleotides matching TRBD2. CDR1 and CDR2 from the germline V gene are MNHEY and SMNVEV (reference sequence). After removal of 3 bases from V and 5 bases from J, the junction contained 11 bases not matched to a gene. The CDR3 spans 17 residues. This CDR3 is CASSFSGLAARGETQYF. In nucleotides, the CDR3 is TGTGCCAGCAGTTTTTCGGGACTAGCGGCCCGAGGGGAGACCCAGTACTTC.

This clonotype was seen many times. This chain uses TRBV7-7 with TRBJ2-5; 11 bases match TRBD2. This CDR3 spans 17 amino acids. J was trimmed by 4 bases and V by 1 base; bases with no gene match: 8. From germline, CDR1 is SSHAT and CDR2 FNYEAQ (reference sequence). CDR3 protein: CASSLGRTSGRGETQYF. CDR3 sequence (DNA): TGTGCCAGCAGCTTAGGAAGGACTAGCGGGCGGGGAGAGACCCAGTACTTC.

CDR3 sequence: CASSLAGGTQTQYF. CDR3 nucleotides: TGCGCCAGCAGCTTAGCAGGGGGCACTCAGACCCAGTACTTC. The chain uses TRBV5-1 and TRBJ2-5; TRBD1 matches at 8 bases. Per germline, CDR1 SGHRS and CDR2 YFSETQ. V shed 2 bases, J shed 6 bases, and the junction held 6 bases outside the gene matches. This CDR3 comprises 14 residues.

The chain carries TRBV7-3 and TRBJ1-2, with 9 nucleotides matching TRBD1. The CDR3 has 14 residues. With 5 bases clipped from V and 5 bases from J, the junction kept 6 bases outside the gene matches. Germline-derived CDR1 and CDR2 are SGHTA and FQGTGA. CDR3 amino acids: CASSPQGQGYGYTF. DNA for the CDR3: TGTGCCAGCAGCCCCCAGGGACAGGGATATGGCTACACCTTC.

This sequence joins TRBV4-3 and TRBJ1-6; perhaps TRBD1 as D (5 bases). The V and J ends lost 0 bases and 14 bases respectively, with 14 bases between them. Per germline, CDR1 LGHNA and CDR2 YSLEER. The CDR3 runs to 14 residues. CDR3 nucleotide sequence: TGCGCCAGCAGCCAAGATGGGCAGGGTACGGCCCTCCACTTT. This codes for CASSQDGQGTALHF.

The chain links TRBV7-2 to TRBJ1-2; D remains ambiguous. V was shortened by 1 base and J by 0 bases, with 6 bases between the two germline ends. The CDR3 runs 14 residues. Germline V gene sequence: CDR1 SGHTA, CDR2 FQGNSA. CDR3 amino acids: CASSLGQTNYGYTF. In DNA, the CDR3 is TGTGCCAGCAGCTTAGGGCAGACTAACTATGGCTACACCTTC.

This clonotype came up once. The rearrangement joins TRBV20-1 to TRBJ2-3; TRBD2 agrees at 11 bases. J lost 3 bases, V lost 6 bases, and 5 bases had no gene match. CDR1 and CDR2 from the germline V gene are DFQATT and SNEGSKA (reference sequence). The CDR3 extends over 14 amino acids. CDR3 nucleotide sequence: TGCAGTGCGCTAACTAGCGGGAGTACAGATACGCAGTATTTT. It specifies CSALTSGSTDTQYF.

The gene calls are TRBV28 and TRBJ2-1; perhaps TRBD2 as D (6 bases). The CDR3 loop spans 16 amino acids. Deletions cut 6 bases from V and 7 bases from J, with 22 bases between. Looked up from germline, CDR1 is MDHEN and CDR2 is SYDVKM. CDR3 loop: CASSPVYGSRANEQFF. In nucleotides, the CDR3 is TGTGCCAGCAGCCCCGTCTACGGGAGTAGGGCTAATGAGCAGTTCTTC.

The chain uses TRBV6-5 and TRBJ2-3; 10 bases are a match to TRBD2. CDR1 and CDR2 from the germline V gene are MNHEY and SVGAGI. The CDR3 consists of 16 residues. With 0 bases clipped from V and 2 bases from J, the junction kept 2 bases outside the gene matches. The CDR3 protein is CASSYSTSGVTDTQYF. The DNA of the CDR3 is TGTGCCAGCAGTTACTCAACTAGCGGGGTCACAGATACGCAGTATTTT.

The sample holds a few counts of this clonotype. The chain joins TRBV14 to TRBJ2-1; 10 bases fit TRBD1. This CDR3 region has 17 residues. Germline V gene sequence: CDR1 SGHDN, CDR2 FVKESK. V was pared by 3 bases and J by 5 bases, with 10 bases of the junction left unmatched. This CDR3 reads CASSQGQGYYRDNEQFF. DNA of the CDR3: TGTGCCAGCAGCCAGGGACAGGGGTATTATCGGGACAATGAGCAGTTCTTC.

This clonotype has a handful of counts. The chain is built from TRBV4-3 and TRBJ2-3; 10 bases align to TRBD2. Germline loops: CDR1 LGHNA, CDR2 YSLEER. The CDR3 length is 15 residues. V trimming: 5 bases; J trimming: 3 bases; junction bases outside the gene matches: 5. The CDR3 bases are TGCGCCAGCAGCGTATTAGCGGGAGGAACAGATACGCAGTATTTT. Amino acid sequence: CASSVLAGGTDTQYF.

This chain uses TRBV5-5 with TRBJ1-2; 7 bases align to TRBD1. V lost 1 base, J lost 8 bases, and 17 bases stayed unmatched. The CDR3 length is 17 residues. Germline loops: CDR1 SGHKS, CDR2 YYEKEE (reference sequence). CDR3 region: CASSLSPSGQELGGYTF. The CDR3, as DNA: TGTGCCAGCAGCTTGAGCCCTTCAGGACAGGAGCTGGGCGGCTACACCTTC.

This clonotype was picked up one time. The rearrangement links TRBV27 to TRBJ2-3, with TRBD1 identical over 7 bases. The CDR3 is 15 amino acids. From germline, CDR1 is MNHEY and CDR2 SMNVEV (reference sequence). J gave up 2 bases and V 8 bases, and 10 bases lay outside the gene matches. The CDR3 here is CASLRIRGPTDTQYF. The CDR3 region has the DNA TGTGCCAGCCTCCGCATTAGGGGGCCCACAGATACGCAGTATTTT.

This chain joins TRBV11-2 and TRBJ2-5, with TRBD1 matching over 10 bases. The CDR3 consists of 13 residues. Per the germline V gene, CDR1 is SGHAT and CDR2 is FQNNGV. Germline trimming cut 7 bases from V and 4 bases from J; bases unmatched to any gene: 3. This chain's CDR3 is CASTRDRGETQYF. CDR3 DNA sequence: TGTGCCAGCACCCGGGACAGGGGAGAGACCCAGTACTTC. Full variable domain (remainder filled in from reference TRBV11-2 and TRBJ2-5): EAGVAQSPRYKIIEKRQSVAFWCNPISGHATLYWYQQILGQGPKLLIQFQNNGVVDDSQLPKDRFSAERLKGVDSTLKIQPAKLEDSAVYLCASTRDRGETQYFGPGTRLLVL.